The sequence of this T cell receptor beta chain was determined in a study of T cells in Graves' hyperthyroidism and ophthalmopathy. TCR beta CDR3 regions were amplified from RNA transcripts. The primer set for the first-round RT-PCR of the TCR CDR3 was HTBI. MiXCR, run by TCRdb on the multiplex PCR reads, gives a single entry per CDR3 protein. The data contain around 580,000 distinct CDR3 sequences, 46% of them singletons. Trimming shortened V by 2 bases and J by 4 bases, and 6 bases separated the two germline ends. There are 13 residues in the CDR3. CDR1 MGHRA and CDR2 YSYEKL come from the germline V gene. This clonotype has a count of ten or more.

Sequenced: peripheral blood or thyroid tissue (not recorded which). The receptor's source is a young woman with Graves' hyperthyroidism. The chain employs TRBV4-1 and TRBJ1-5; D is ambiguous. CDR3 DNA sequence: TGCGCCAGCAGCCAACTGATTAATCAGCCCCAGCATTTT. It translates to CASSQLINQPQHF.